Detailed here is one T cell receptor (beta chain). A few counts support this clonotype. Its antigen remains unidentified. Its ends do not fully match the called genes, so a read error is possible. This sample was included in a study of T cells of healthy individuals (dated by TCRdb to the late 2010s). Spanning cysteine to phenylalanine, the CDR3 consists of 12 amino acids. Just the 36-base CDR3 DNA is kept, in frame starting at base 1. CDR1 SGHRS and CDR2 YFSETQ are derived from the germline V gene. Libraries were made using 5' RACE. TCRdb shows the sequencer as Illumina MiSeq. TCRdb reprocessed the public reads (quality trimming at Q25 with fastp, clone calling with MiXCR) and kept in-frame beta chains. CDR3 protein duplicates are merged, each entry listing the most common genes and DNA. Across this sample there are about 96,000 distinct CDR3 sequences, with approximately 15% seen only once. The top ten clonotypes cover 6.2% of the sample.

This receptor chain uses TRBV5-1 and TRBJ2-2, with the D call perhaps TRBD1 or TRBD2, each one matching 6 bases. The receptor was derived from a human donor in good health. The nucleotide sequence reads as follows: TGTGCCAGCAGCTTGGTGGGGGGCGAACTGTTTTTT. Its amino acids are CASSLVGGELFF. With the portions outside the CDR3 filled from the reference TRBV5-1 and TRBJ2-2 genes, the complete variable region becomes KAGVTQTPRYLIKTRGQQVTLSCSPISGHRSVSWYQQTPGQGLQFLFEYFSETQRNKGNFPGRFSGRQFSNSRSEMNVSTLELGDSALYLCASSLVGGELFFGEGSRLTVL.